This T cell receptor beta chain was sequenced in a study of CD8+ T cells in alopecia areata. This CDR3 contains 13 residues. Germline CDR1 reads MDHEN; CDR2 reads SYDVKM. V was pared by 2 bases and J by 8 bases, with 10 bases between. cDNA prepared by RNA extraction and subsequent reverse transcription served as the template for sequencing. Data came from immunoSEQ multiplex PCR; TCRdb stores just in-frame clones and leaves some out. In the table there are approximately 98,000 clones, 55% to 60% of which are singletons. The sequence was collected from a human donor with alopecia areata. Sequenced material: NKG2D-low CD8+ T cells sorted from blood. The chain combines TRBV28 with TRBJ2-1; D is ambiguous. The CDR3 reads CASSLPGVHEQFF. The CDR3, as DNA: TGTGCCAGCAGTTTACCCGGAGTCCATGAGCAGTTCTTC. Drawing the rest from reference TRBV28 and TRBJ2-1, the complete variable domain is DVKVTQSSRYLVKRTGEKVFLECVQDMDHENMFWYRQDPGLGLRLIYFSYDVKMKEKGDIPEGYSVSREKKERFSLILESASTNQTSMYLCASSLPGVHEQFFGPGTRLTVL.